Listed below are T cell receptor beta chains from one sample, sequenced in a study of blood T cell repertoires in COVID-19. Only in-frame clones appear in the TCRdb table, and some are missing; sequencing was by immunoSEQ multiplex PCR. The sample has some 190,000 clones, about 85% seen once. Sequencing was carried out using peripheral blood. These TCRs come from a human donor in a cohort sampled during active COVID-19. Each CDR3 is given with its conserved first and last residue. D genes are given only for firm matches. The size of a clone is reported for some rows only, either as once, few or many, or as a class for expanded clones.

j_call | v_call | d_call | clone_size | cdr3_aa | cdr3_nt
TRBJ1-1 | TRBV5-1 | TRBD1 | - | CASSQGFGQGVVFF | TGCGCCAGCAGCCAAGGTTTTGGACAGGGTGTTGTGTTCTTT
TRBJ2-2 | TRBV5-1 | TRBD1 | once | CASSAGTGRTGELFF | TGCGCCAGCAGCGCCGGGACAGGGAGAACCGGGGAGCTGTTTTTT
TRBJ1-5 | TRBV10-1 | - | - | CASSDGFSQPQHF | TGCGCCAGCAGTGACGGGTTTTCTCAGCCCCAGCATTTT
TRBJ1-5 | TRBV24-1 | - | few | CATADTNQPQHF | TGTGCCACCGCCGACACCAATCAGCCCCAGCATTTT
TRBJ2-1 | TRBV5-8 | TRBD2 | - | CASSLTSGGFYNEQFF | TGTGCCAGCAGCCTGACTAGCGGGGGGTTCTACAATGAGCAGTTCTTC
TRBJ2-1 | TRBV5-1 | - | - | CASSLATAYNEQFF | TGCGCCAGCAGCTTGGCCACAGCTTACAATGAGCAGTTCTTC
TRBJ1-1 | TRBV10-3 | TRBD1 | - | CAISLQGGTEAFF | TGTGCCATCAGTTTACAGGGGGGCACTGAAGCTTTCTTT
TRBJ1-5 | TRBV10-1 | - | few | CASSEDPTGQPQHF | TGCGCCAGCAGTGAGGACCCAACGGGTCAGCCCCAGCATTTT
TRBJ1-6 | TRBV25-1 | - | - | CASRALSYNSPLHF | TGTGCCAGCAGGGCCCTCTCCTATAATTCACCCCTCCACTTT
TRBJ1-1 | TRBV3-1/TRBV3-2 | - | - | CASSPYQGTVSEAFF | TGTGCCAGCAGCCCATACCAGGGGACCGTTTCTGAAGCTTTCTTT
TRBJ1-1 | TRBV2 | TRBD1 | - | CASTLRQGEKMNTEAFF | TGTGCCAGCACCCTGCGACAGGGGGAGAAGATGAACACTGAAGCTTTCTTT
TRBJ2-2 | TRBV9 | - | - | CASSSRPGSPNTGELFF | TGTGCCAGCAGCTCACGCCCAGGAAGCCCGAACACCGGGGAGCTGTTTTTT
TRBJ2-2 | TRBV6-5 | TRBD2 | - | CASSYGGRANTGELFF | TGTGCCAGCAGTTACGGCGGGAGGGCGAACACCGGGGAGCTGTTTTTT
TRBJ2-1 | TRBV18 | - | - | CASSPSSSYNEQFF | TGTGCCAGCTCACCTTCGAGCTCCTACAATGAGCAGTTCTTC
TRBJ2-5 | TRBV20-1 | - | - | CSVARRETQYF | TGCAGCGTAGCCCGGCGGGAGACCCAGTACTTC
TRBJ2-3 | TRBV7-9 | - | few | CASSGGRADTQYF | TGTGCCAGCTCCGGTGGTCGGGCAGATACGCAGTATTTT
TRBJ2-1 | TRBV5-1 | TRBD1 | few | CASSLTTGTGKIYNEQFF | TGCGCCAGCAGCTTGACCACCGGGACAGGGAAAATCTACAATGAGCAGTTCTTC
TRBJ1-2 | TRBV5-1 | - | once | CASSRGPGRDGYTF | TGCGCCAGCAGCCGGGGCCCAGGGAGGGATGGCTACACCTTC
TRBJ2-3 | TRBV7-3 | TRBD2 | few | CASSLQLAGASTDTQYF | TGTGCCAGCAGCTTACAACTAGCGGGGGCTAGCACAGATACGCAGTATTTT
TRBJ1-1 | TRBV6-5 | - | - | CASGGGRSITEAFF | TGTGCCAGCGGGGGCGGGAGAAGTATTACTGAAGCTTTCTTT
TRBJ2-3 | TRBV9 | - | few | CASSGHPTLTDTQYF | TGTGCCAGCAGCGGTCACCCCACTTTGACAGATACGCAGTATTTT
TRBJ1-6 | TRBV6-5 | TRBD1 | - | CASSYSWTGGRSPLHF | TGTGCCAGCAGTTACTCCTGGACAGGGGGACGTTCACCCCTCCACTTT
TRBJ1-2 | TRBV6-5 | TRBD1 | - | CASMGQGLWSYGYTF | TGTGCCAGCATGGGACAGGGGCTGTGGAGCTATGGCTACACCTTC
TRBJ1-2 | TRBV5-1 | TRBD1 | once | CASRESTGGYGYTF | TGCGCCAGCAGGGAAAGTACAGGGGGCTATGGCTACACCTTC
TRBJ1-2 | TRBV7-2 | - | - | CASSLSGGGRGYTF | TGTGCCAGCAGCTTATCCGGGGGTGGGAGGGGCTACACCTTC
TRBJ1-3 | TRBV6-1 | - | - | CASSEARPLSGNTIYF | TGTGCCAGCAGTGAAGCTCGTCCCCTCTCTGGAAACACCATATATTTT
TRBJ2-5 | TRBV27 | TRBD1 | once | CASRGQGMSQETQYF | TGTGCCAGCAGAGGACAGGGGATGTCGCAAGAGACCCAGTACTTC
TRBJ1-3 | TRBV3-1/TRBV3-2 | TRBD1 | - | CASSQTGTDSGNTIYF | TGTGCCAGCAGCCAAACAGGGACAGACTCTGGAAACACCATATATTTT
TRBJ2-1 | TRBV19 | - | - | CASSPGYEQFF | TGTGCCAGTTCCCCAGGGTATGAGCAGTTCTTC
TRBJ2-3 | TRBV11-3 | TRBD2 | once | CASSLYSGSTDTQYF | TGTGCCAGCAGCTTATATAGCGGGAGCACAGATACGCAGTATTTT
TRBJ2-1 | TRBV18 | TRBD2 | - | CASSRTSVNEQFF | TGTGCCAGCTCAAGGACTAGCGTTAATGAGCAGTTCTTC
TRBJ2-2 | TRBV5-1 | - | - | CASSLEAENTGELFF | TGCGCCAGCAGCTTGGAAGCGGAGAACACCGGGGAGCTGTTTTTT
TRBJ1-1 | TRBV7-9 | - | - | CASSFPGNTEAFF | TGTGCCAGCAGCTTCCCGGGTAACACTGAAGCTTTCTTT
TRBJ2-7 | TRBV29-1 | - | - | CSVPRQGRQGQYF | TGCAGCGTTCCTCGGCAGGGGAGACAAGGGCAGTACTTC
TRBJ2-3 | TRBV4-1 | TRBD2 | - | CASSPKLAGGQNTQYF | TGCGCCAGCAGCCCCAAACTAGCGGGGGGGCAAAACACGCAGTATTTT
TRBJ2-3 | TRBV5-8 | - | once | CASSLILGAGTDTQYF | TGTGCCAGCAGCTTGATCTTGGGGGCAGGCACAGATACGCAGTATTTT
TRBJ2-5 | TRBV11-3 | - | many | CASSSGDLETQYF | TGTGCCAGCAGCTCAGGGGATTTAGAGACCCAGTACTTC
TRBJ1-1 | TRBV29-1 | - | - | CSVPAFPRKVNTEAFF | TGCAGCGTCCCAGCTTTCCCGAGGAAGGTGAACACTGAAGCTTTCTTT
TRBJ1-5 | TRBV18 | - | - | CASSPFPGAPNQPQHF | TGTGCCAGCTCACCATTTCCAGGGGCCCCCAATCAGCCCCAGCATTTT
TRBJ2-2 | TRBV11-2 | TRBD2 | - | CASSPYPSGRWNDTGELFF | TGTGCCAGCTCCCCCTACCCTAGCGGGAGGTGGAATGACACCGGGGAGCTGTTTTTT
TRBJ2-1 | TRBV3-1/TRBV3-2 | TRBD1 | - | CASSPTDRGRPGFF | TGTGCCAGCAGCCCAACGGACAGGGGACGCCCAGGGTTCTTC
TRBJ1-1 | TRBV7-9 | TRBD1 | - | CASSLFTGAGEPEAFF | TGTGCCAGCAGCTTATTCACAGGGGCTGGGGAGCCTGAAGCTTTCTTT
TRBJ2-7 | TRBV28 | TRBD2 | - | CASSLTSGDPYEQYF | TGTGCCAGCAGTTTAACCAGCGGGGATCCCTACGAGCAGTACTTC
TRBJ1-5 | TRBV19 | - | few | CASRGLSQPQHF | TGTGCCAGTAGGGGACTTAGCCAGCCCCAGCATTTT
TRBJ2-6 | TRBV6-5 | - | - | CASGDTSSGANVLTF | TGTGCCAGCGGCGACACTAGCTCTGGGGCCAACGTCCTGACTTTC
TRBJ2-1 | TRBV6-5 | TRBD2 | - | CASGTGTRVDNEQFF | TGTGCCAGCGGAACCGGGACTAGGGTAGACAATGAGCAGTTCTTC
TRBJ1-2 | TRBV25-1 | - | - | CASSDLSYGYTF | TGTGCCAGCAGTGACCTCAGTTATGGCTACACCTTC
TRBJ2-5 | TRBV6-5 | - | - | CASGAGIQETQYF | TGTGCCAGCGGGGCAGGCATACAAGAGACCCAGTACTTC
TRBJ1-5 | TRBV6-5 | TRBD1 | - | CANQGDGDRAQHF | TGTGCCAACCAGGGGGACGGAGATAGGGCCCAGCATTTT
TRBJ1-2 | TRBV7-2 | - | - | CASSREARALNYGYTF | TGTGCCAGCAGTCGTGAGGCCAGGGCCCTAAACTATGGCTACACCTTC
TRBJ2-1 | TRBV3-1/TRBV3-2 | - | - | CASSQDLAGRSYNEQFF | TGTGCCAGCAGCCAAGATTTGGCGGGGCGCTCCTACAATGAGCAGTTCTTC
TRBJ1-5 | TRBV2 | - | - | CASSGGSSNQPQHF | TGTGCCAGCAGTGGAGGGTCCAGCAATCAGCCCCAGCATTTT
TRBJ2-4 | TRBV19 | - | - | CASTSAGASAKNIQYF | TGTGCCAGTACCTCGGCAGGGGCCTCGGCCAAAAACATTCAGTACTTC
TRBJ2-1 | TRBV3-1/TRBV3-2 | TRBD2 | - | CASSLPAGGFREQFF | TGTGCCAGCAGCCTCCCAGCGGGAGGTTTTCGTGAGCAGTTCTTC
TRBJ2-1 | TRBV6-5 | TRBD2 | - | CASRRFAGGENEQFF | TGTGCCAGCAGACGATTCGCGGGGGGTGAGAATGAGCAGTTCTTC
TRBJ1-1 | TRBV19 | - | - | CATRTGQRGTEAFF | TGTGCCACCCGCACAGGTCAACGGGGGACTGAAGCTTTCTTT
TRBJ2-3 | TRBV7-3 | - | - | CASSLRPFTDTQYF | TGTGCCAGCAGCTTAAGGCCTTTCACAGATACGCAGTATTTT
TRBJ1-1 | TRBV28 | TRBD1 | - | CASSFRTGGNTEAFF | TGTGCCAGCAGTTTCCGGACAGGGGGGAACACTGAAGCTTTCTTT